This T cell receptor beta chain was captured by sequencing in a study of T cells after yellow fever vaccination. Across the whole study: Those fractions that held only low numbers of cells were prepared using the SMART-Seq v4 Ultra Low Input RNA kit.

The sample holds many counts of this clonotype. Its matching antigen is unknown. TCRdb reanalysed the 5' RACE reads using MiXCR and keeps one entry per CDR3 protein. The profile shows tens of thousands of distinct CDR3 sequences, under 6.5% of them singletons. Study conclusions and caveats: Researchers cautioned that FACS-sorted repertoires could harbor abundant clonotypes contaminating from the bulk population. Subsequent to the booster, the majority of primary-vaccination clones reappeared (96% CD4, roughly 90% CD8).

Material: CD4+ T cells sorted from PBMCs, obtained less than 16 days after the first yellow fever vaccination. This clonotype was obtained from a man between 18 and 29 years old who received the YFV17D yellow fever vaccine.

Written as DNA, the CDR3 is TGTGCCAGCAGCGTGTTTGGGTCCCTTGTTTCCGATACGCAGTATTTT. The encoded protein is CASSVFGSLVSDTQYF. J is TRBJ2-3 and V is TRBV2, with D hard to call. The V end was cut by 6 bases, the J end by 6 bases, with 22 bases between. CDR1 is SNHLY, CDR2 FYNNEI, per germline. The CDR3 contains 16 residues. Drawing the rest from reference TRBV2 and TRBJ2-3, the complete variable domain is EPEVTQTPSHQVTQMGQEVILRCVPISNHLYFYWYRQILGQKVEFLVSFYNNEISEKSEIFDDQFSVERPDGSNFTLKIRSTKLEDSAMYFCASSVFGSLVSDTQYFGPGTRLTVL.